This T cell receptor beta chain was sequenced in a study of shared clonotypes between healthy human individuals. In the study overall: The study used three CD4 naive, three CD4 memory, two CD8 naive and one CD8 memory plate per donor.

HIV-negative, healthy adults without recent acute infections or vaccinations were the donors. CDR1 and CDR2 (germline): SGHNT, YYREEE (reference sequence). The CDR3 is 16 residues long. Trimming at V came to 4 bases and at J to 4 bases, leaving 10 bases not matched to a gene. Deep-level assay runs were performed. TCRdb's copy holds only in-frame clones and misses some; the assay was immunoSEQ multiplex PCR. The sample yields more than 2 million clones, approximately 95% seen once. Of note for this clone: Its specificity is unknown.

Study-wide points: Among non-shared clonotypes, generation probabilities were lower than among those shared by all four donors.

The chain is built from TRBV5-4 and TRBJ2-1, with 8 bases identical to TRBD2. The sample consisted of naive CD4+ T cells sorted from blood. The subset: CD45RA+ positively selected. This sequence originates from a man in his late teens or twenties in good health. Written as DNA, the CDR3 is TGTGCCAGCAGCGCCGCAGCGGGAGAGACATACAATGAGCAGTTCTTC. Translated, it gives CASSAAAGETYNEQFF.